The 31 T cell receptor beta chains below come from one sample, sequenced in a study of sequential checkpoint blockade in melanoma. Treatment specified: randomized to nivolumab then ipilimumab (arm A) or the reverse (arm B). Clones were sequenced by immunoSEQ multiplex PCR, and TCRdb holds only the in-frame ones, with some missing. The repertoire holds 25,000 to 35,000 clones, approximately 83% seen once, with less than 20% in the top ten. The sequences come from CD8+ T cells sorted from blood (inferred from file names), collected from a patient given nivolumab and ipilimumab in sequence. The receptors here all came from a human donor with melanoma.

The rearrangement joins TRBV7-3 to TRBJ1-2; 11 bases align to TRBD1. CDR1 and CDR2 from the germline V gene are SGHTA and FQGTGA. The CDR3 loop spans 17 amino acids. V lost 8 bases to trimming and J lost 1 base; unmatched junction nucleotides: 12. CDR3 sequence reads: CASGPSGQGVLNYGYTF. The CDR3 bases are TGTGCCAGCGGACCCTCGGGACAGGGGGTCCTTAACTATGGCTACACCTTC.

The chain uses TRBV4-1 and TRBJ2-7, with 8 bases fitting TRBD2. With V trimmed by 0 bases and J by 7 bases, 11 bases remained unmatched. CDR1 is MGHRA, CDR2 YSYEKL, per germline. The CDR3 consists of 16 residues. CDR3 loop: CASSQEGIAGFREQYF. CDR3 coding DNA: TGCGCCAGCAGCCAAGAAGGGATAGCGGGGTTCAGGGAGCAGTACTTC.

The chain uses TRBV14 and TRBJ2-5; 15 bases map to TRBD2. The CDR3 is made up of 16 amino acids. Germline V gene lookup returns CDR1 SGHDN and CDR2 FVKESK. J was trimmed by 4 bases and V by 3 bases; bases with no gene match: 3. In DNA form, the CDR3 reads TGTGCCAGCAGCCAGTGGACTAGCGGGAGGGGAGAGACCCAGTACTTC. As protein: CASSQWTSGRGETQYF.

This clone was seen once. The chain recombines TRBV27 with TRBJ2-5, with D possibly TRBD2 on 6 matching bases. The DNA end lines up better with TRBJ2-7; the J call may be wrong. Per germline, CDR1 MNHEY and CDR2 SMNVEV (reference sequence). CDR3 length equals 14 residues. The CDR3 nucleotides are TGTGCCAGCAGTTTACGCGGGACGTCCTACGAGCAGTACTTC. Amino acids: CASSLRGTSYEQYF.

This clone is judged medium-sized. V is TRBV10-3 and J is TRBJ1-3, with D possibly matching TRBD1 (6 bases). This CDR3 spans 14 amino acids. Trimming left V 7 bases short and J 0 bases short, with 10 bases between. Germline loops: CDR1 ENHRY, CDR2 SYGVKD. CDR3 amino acids: CAITGQLSGNTIYF. The CDR3 nucleotides are TGTGCCATCACCGGACAGCTCTCTGGAAACACCATATATTTT.

This clone was recorded once. The rearrangement links TRBV4-1 to TRBJ2-7, with a possible D match to TRBD1 (6 bases). The V end was cut by 5 bases, the J end by 4 bases, with 18 bases between. From germline, CDR1 is MGHRA and CDR2 YSYEKL. The CDR3 is 15 residues long. The CDR3 DNA reads as TGCGCCAGCAGCTTGACACCGGGACACGCATACGAGCAGTACTTC. Its protein product is CASSLTPGHAYEQYF.

The chain links TRBV27 to TRBJ1-1; maybe TRBD1 (6 bases). The length of the CDR3 is 15 residues. From germline, CDR1 is MNHEY and CDR2 SMNVEV (reference sequence). V was cut by 5 bases and J by 1 base, with 14 bases left in between. The CDR3 loop reads CASSTDQGTNTEAFF. CDR3 nucleotides: TGTGCCAGCAGTACAGACCAGGGGACGAACACTGAAGCTTTCTTT.

The J gene is TRBJ2-1, the V gene TRBV19, with no clear D. The V gene lost 3 bases and the J gene lost 5 bases, with 8 bases spanning the gap. The CDR3 spans 13 residues. Germline assignment: CDR1 LNHDA and CDR2 SQIVND (reference sequence). DNA of the CDR3: TGTGCCAGTAGTATTGGAGTTGACAATGAGCAGTTCTTC. Protein sequence: CASSIGVDNEQFF.

This clone was found a few times. This chain links TRBV5-6 with TRBJ1-1; no definite D call. Per the germline V gene, CDR1 is SGHDT and CDR2 is YYEEEE. Trimming pared 3 bases from V and 3 bases from J, leaving 3 bases between. The CDR3 has 11 amino acids. The CDR3 region has the DNA TGTGCCAGCAGCTCAGACACTGAAGCTTTCTTT. It translates to CASSSDTEAFF.

There are a few counts of this clone. The V call is TRBV19, the J call TRBJ2-7, with TRBD2 matching over 8 bases. The CDR3 length is 14 residues. Germline V lookup: CDR1 LNHDA, CDR2 SQIVND (reference sequence). J gave up 4 bases and V 5 bases, and 7 bases lay outside the gene matches. This CDR3 is CASSSGTSSYEQYF. CDR3 DNA: TGTGCCAGTAGTTCCGGGACTAGTAGTTACGAGCAGTACTTC.

The chain couples TRBV19 to TRBJ1-5; TRBD1 matches 10 bases. Germline lookup yields CDR1 LNHDA and CDR2 SQIVND (reference sequence). J was trimmed by 4 bases and V by 5 bases; bases with no gene match: 5. CDR3 size: 15 residues. The CDR3 protein is CASSWTGGPNQPQHF. The CDR3 nucleotides read TGTGCCAGTAGTTGGACAGGGGGACCTAATCAGCCCCAGCATTTT.

The chain uses TRBV27 and TRBJ2-7; 7 bases are a match to TRBD2. Germline CDR1 and CDR2: MNHEY and SMNVEV (reference sequence). V shed 7 bases, J shed 3 bases, and the junction held 12 bases outside the gene matches. CDR3 length: 15 residues. DNA of the CDR3: TGTGCCAGCACCCCCTCTGGGGACTACCTCTACGAGCAGTACTTC. Its protein product is CASTPSGDYLYEQYF.

This clone has only one observation. The chain carries TRBV10-3 and TRBJ2-5; 8 nucleotides line up with TRBD1. Trimming cost V 2 bases and J 5 bases; bases outside gene matches: 4. CDR1 ENHRY and CDR2 SYGVKD come from the germline V gene. The CDR3 covers 14 residues. CDR3: CAISEGQGAETQYF. CDR3 bases: TGTGCCATCAGTGAGGGCCAGGGGGCGGAGACCCAGTACTTC.

This chain joins TRBV19 and TRBJ2-1, with 10 positions matching TRBD1. This CDR3 region has 14 residues. CDR1 is LNHDA, CDR2 SQIVND, per germline (reference sequence). Losses at the gene ends were 5 bases for V and 9 bases for J; bases not matched to a gene: 7. The CDR3 sequence: CASSYGTGDSEQFF. CDR3 nucleotide sequence: TGTGCCAGTAGTTATGGGACAGGGGATAGTGAGCAGTTCTTC.

The V call is TRBV4-3, the J call TRBJ2-3; 11 bases are a match to TRBD2. CDR3 length: 15 amino acids. Trimming at V came to 5 bases and at J to 1 base, leaving 2 bases not matched to a gene. Germline CDR1 LGHNA, CDR2 YSLEER. CDR3 coding DNA: TGCGCCAGCAGCACGGGACTAGCGGGCACAGATACGCAGTATTTT. It codes for CASSTGLAGTDTQYF.

The CDR3 here is CASSSQGEEENEQFF. DNA of the CDR3: TGTGCCAGCAGTAGCCAAGGGGAGGAGGAAAATGAGCAGTTCTTC. The chain combines TRBV27 with TRBJ2-1, with D maybe TRBD2 (6 bases). Trimming left V 5 bases short and J 7 bases short, with 18 bases between. Germline-derived CDR1 and CDR2 are MNHEY and SMNVEV (reference sequence). The CDR3 length is 15 residues.

This rearrangement joins TRBV27 to TRBJ1-4; the D gene is possibly TRBD1 (5 bases). V was clipped by 6 bases and J by 7 bases, with 12 bases between them. The CDR3 runs to 13 residues. Germline V gene sequence: CDR1 MNHEY, CDR2 SMNVEV (reference sequence). CDR3 in amino acids: CASRGGVGEKLFF. CDR3 in DNA: TGTGCCAGCAGGGGGGGGGTTGGTGAAAAACTGTTTTTT.

The V and J genes are TRBV13 and TRBJ2-5; a weak D match, TRBD2 (6 bases). V dropped 3 bases and J dropped 5 bases, with 10 bases sitting between them. Germline V gene data show CDR1 as PRHDT and CDR2 as FYEKMQ (reference sequence). CDR3 size: 13 residues. DNA of the CDR3: TGTGCCAGCAGCTTCGGGACTGGGGAGACCCAGTACTTC. Its protein is CASSFGTGETQYF. The variable domain in full, with the rest retrieved from reference TRBV13 and TRBJ2-5, is AAGVIQSPRHLIKEKRETATLKCYPIPRHDTVYWYQQGPGQDPQFLISFYEKMQSDKGSIPDRFSAQQFSDYHSELNMSSLELGDSALYFCASSFGTGETQYFGPGTRLLVL.

J is TRBJ1-6 and V is TRBV9; 8 bases are a match to TRBD1. CDR3 size: 16 residues. CDR1 is SGDLS and CDR2 is YYNGEE in the germline V gene. The J segment lost 2 bases and the V segment lost 2 bases, leaving 3 bases of the junction unmatched. As DNA, the CDR3 is TGTGCCAGCAGCGTCGACAGGGGCGCCTATAATTCACCCCTCCACTTT. This translates into CASSVDRGAYNSPLHF.

The chain is built from TRBV11-2 and TRBJ1-2; D is ambiguous. CDR3 length equals 13 residues. Trimming stripped 5 bases from V and 3 bases from J, with 10 bases between. Germline values: CDR1 SGHAT, CDR2 FQNNGV. The chain's CDR3 is CASSREGDYGYTF. CDR3 sequence (DNA): TGTGCCAGCAGCCGAGAGGGCGACTATGGCTACACCTTC.

This chain links TRBV6-6 with TRBJ2-1, with 11 bases aligning to TRBD2. V shed 2 bases, J shed 8 bases, and the junction held 8 bases outside the gene matches. The CDR3 has 16 residues. The V gene's germline CDR1 is MNHNY and CDR2 SVGAGI (reference sequence). The CDR3 sequence is CASSYITSGRSDEQFF. The CDR3 DNA sequence: TGTGCCAGCAGTTACATAACTAGCGGGAGATCTGATGAGCAGTTCTTC.

The gene calls are TRBV11-3 and TRBJ2-2; no firm D call. Trimming took 5 bases from V and 5 from J, leaving 15 bases between them. This CDR3 comprises 15 residues. Per germline, CDR1 SGHNT and CDR2 YENEEA. CDR3 region: CASSRSKARTGELFF. CDR3 sequence (DNA): TGTGCCAGCAGCCGAAGTAAAGCTCGGACCGGGGAGCTGTTTTTT.

V is TRBV30 and J is TRBJ2-7, with 7 bases identical to TRBD1. CDR3 length: 16 residues. Germline assignment: CDR1 GTSNPN and CDR2 SVGIG (reference sequence). Losses at the gene ends were 0 bases for V and 3 bases for J; bases not matched to a gene: 11. CDR3 in amino acids: CAWSVPGQVGDYEQYF. The CDR3 DNA reads TGTGCCTGGAGTGTACCCGGACAGGTGGGGGACTACGAGCAGTACTTC.

With regard to this clone: A junction end diverges from the germline sequence, so it may reflect a read error. The CDR3: CAAGQGGAGGLFF. The DNA of the CDR3 is TGTGCGGCGGGACAGGGTGGCGCCGGGGGGCTGTTTTTT. The chain is built from TRBV19 and TRBJ2-2; 9 bases are a match to TRBD1. The CDR3 is 13 amino acids. The V gene's germline CDR1 is LNHDA and CDR2 SQIVND (reference sequence).

The chain is built from TRBV9 and TRBJ2-3, with D possibly TRBD2 on 6 matching bases. The CDR3 totals 14 residues. V was clipped by 1 base and J by 0 bases, with 6 bases between them. The V gene's germline CDR1 is SGDLS and CDR2 YYNGEE. The DNA for the CDR3 is TGTGCCAGCAGCGTAAGCGGGAGCACAGATACGCAGTATTTT. Encoded protein: CASSVSGSTDTQYF.

The chain recombines TRBV27 with TRBJ2-7; 9 bases fit TRBD1. The germline V gene has CDR1 MNHEY and CDR2 SMNVEV (reference sequence). V lost 3 bases and J lost 6; bases outside the gene matches: 6. The CDR3 is 14 residues long. CDR3 protein: CASSLGQGLGEQYF. The DNA of the CDR3 is TGTGCCAGCAGTTTGGGACAGGGCCTAGGCGAGCAGTACTTC.

This chain links TRBV7-9 with TRBJ1-1; D unresolved. Between the trimmed V and J ends, which lost 1 base and 0 bases, there was a span of 6 bases. In germline, CDR1 is SEHNR, CDR2 FQNEAQ (reference sequence). This CDR3 contains 14 residues. CDR3 in amino acids: CASSLDTMNTEAFF. The CDR3 DNA is TGTGCCAGCAGCTTAGACACAATGAACACTGAAGCTTTCTTT.

The CDR3 region is CASSLGQGMSDYGYTF. The CDR3, as DNA: TGTGCCAGCAGCCTTGGACAGGGGATGAGCGACTATGGCTACACCTTC. This chain connects TRBV28 to TRBJ1-2; TRBD1 matches at 9 bases. After removal of 6 bases from V and 3 bases from J, the junction contained 11 bases not matched to a gene. The CDR3 is 16 residues long. Germline V gives CDR1 MDHEN, CDR2 SYDVKM.

The chain links TRBV7-3 to TRBJ1-2; 8 bases line up with TRBD1. V trimming: 5 bases; J trimming: 5 bases; junction bases outside the gene matches: 4. Germline-derived CDR1 and CDR2 are SGHTA and FQGTGA. The CDR3 loop spans 13 amino acids. The CDR3 DNA is TGTGCCAGCAGCGGACAGGGATCATATGGCTACACCTTC. Its protein product is CASSGQGSYGYTF.

The genes are TRBV7-9 and TRBJ2-7, with a tentative D call TRBD1 (5 bases). V was shortened by 4 bases and J by 0 bases, with 19 bases between the two germline ends. Germline assignment: CDR1 SEHNR and CDR2 FQNEAQ (reference sequence). This CDR3 spans 17 amino acids. The CDR3 DNA follows: TGTGCCAGCAGCTGGGCCGTGGGGCCGACCGCCTCCTACGAGCAGTACTTC. It is translated as CASSWAVGPTASYEQYF.

The chain recombines TRBV28 with TRBJ1-1; no firm D call. CDR1 and CDR2 (germline): MDHEN, SYDVKM. V dropped 6 bases and J dropped 5 bases, with 13 bases sitting between them. This CDR3 is 13 amino acids long. The CDR3 DNA reads TGTGCCAGCAGCCCCCCCGTCGGGACTGAAGCTTTCTTT. It yields the protein CASSPPVGTEAFF.